This is a list of T cell receptor beta chains from one sample in a study of Ad26.COV2.S vaccination and SARS-CoV-2 variants. The method was immunoSEQ multiplex PCR; TCRdb's version includes in-frame clones alone and lacks a portion of them. The data hold 400,000 to 450,000 clones, with 92% observed a single time. The specimen was peripheral blood, collected in a trial of Ad26.COV2.S vaccine versus placebo. The receptor set was obtained from a person aged 18-65 years who received the Ad26.COV2.S COVID-19 vaccine or a placebo. Each CDR3 is given with its conserved first and last residue. D genes are given only for firm matches. Clone size appears in some rows only: once, few, many, or a class for an expanded clone.

TRBJ2-7,TRBD1,TRBV2,-,TGTGCCAGCACATGGGACAGGCGGTCCTACGAGCAGTACTTC,CASTWDRRSYEQYF
TRBJ1-1,-,TRBV6-5,-,TGTGCCAGCAGTTACTCTAGCCTGGCTGAAGCTTTCTTT,CASSYSSLAEAFF
TRBJ2-5,TRBD2,TRBV13,-,TGTGCCAGCAGCTCAAGAGGACTAGCGGGGGGAGGACGTTTAGAGACCCAGTACTTC,CASSSRGLAGGGRLETQYF
TRBJ1-1,-,TRBV5-6,-,TGTGCCAGCAGAGACCGACCGGGAGATTACTTGAACACTGAAGCTTTCTTT,CASRDRPGDYLNTEAFF
TRBJ2-6,-,TRBV13,-,TGTGCCAGCAGCTCCCGTCGGGGCCCGAGCTCTGGGGCCAACGTCCTGACTTTC,CASSSRRGPSSGANVLTF
TRBJ2-2,-,TRBV21-1,-,TGTGCCAGCAGCAAAGGGACTTTTTACACCGGGGAGCTGTTTTTT,CASSKGTFYTGELFF
TRBJ2-3,TRBD2,TRBV10-2,once,TGCGCCAGCAGTGAGTCGTCCCTAGCGGGGGGCCCAGATACGCAGTATTTT,CASSESSLAGGPDTQYF
TRBJ1-2,-,TRBV18,few,TGTGCCAGCTCGGAACGGTATGGCTACACCTTC,CASSERYGYTF
TRBJ2-2,-,TRBV18,-,TGTGCCAGCTCATTGGGACCTTCGGGCACCGGGGAGCTGTTTTTT,CASSLGPSGTGELFF
TRBJ1-1,-,TRBV5-5,once,TGTGCCAGCAGCTTGTGGGGCGAGTTGGGCACTGAAGCTTTCTTT,CASSLWGELGTEAFF
TRBJ2-6,-,TRBV6-5,-,TGTGCCTGCCGACAGACCTACTCTGGGGCCAACGTCCTGACTTTC,CACRQTYSGANVLTF
TRBJ1-1,-,TRBV10-1,-,TGCGCCAGCAGTGTACCTAGAGCTGAAGCTTTCTTT,CASSVPRAEAFF
TRBJ2-3,TRBD2,TRBV5-1,-,TGCGCCAGCAGCGCGTTACTAGCGGGAGGCACAGATACGCAGTATTTT,CASSALLAGGTDTQYF
TRBJ1-2,TRBD1,TRBV14,-,TGTGCCAGCAGCCCCGGCTGGAGGGGACAGACTAACTATGGCTACACCTTC,CASSPGWRGQTNYGYTF
TRBJ2-4,-,TRBV2,once,TGTGCCAGCAGTGAGCGTCAGGGGGCCAAAAACATTCAGTACTTC,CASSERQGAKNIQYF
TRBJ2-7,-,TRBV4-3,-,TGCGCCAGCAGCCACCACCGGGACAACTCCTACGAGCAGTACTTC,CASSHHRDNSYEQYF
TRBJ2-1,TRBD2,TRBV4-2,-,TGTGCCAGCAGCCAAGAAGCGGGGGGGTACAATGAGCAGTTCTTC,CASSQEAGGYNEQFF
TRBJ2-5,TRBD2,TRBV9,-,TGTGCCAGCAGCGTTTCCCCCAGGGCGGGGGGGCAAGAGACCCAGTACTTC,CASSVSPRAGGQETQYF
TRBJ1-5,TRBD1,TRBV7-2,once,TGTGCCAGCAGCTTAGTTGGACAGGGGCATCAGCCCCAGCATTTT,CASSLVGQGHQPQHF
TRBJ1-2,TRBD1,TRBV5-6,-,TGTGCCAGCTCCGGGACAGGGAATGGCTACACCTTC,CASSGTGNGYTF
TRBJ2-7,TRBD1,TRBV28,once,TGTGCCAGCAGTTGGGACAGGGTGACCGAGCAGTACTTC,CASSWDRVTEQYF
TRBJ1-3,-,TRBV7-9,-,TGTGCCAGCAGCTTAGGGAGCTCTGGAAACACCATATATTTT,CASSLGSSGNTIYF
TRBJ2-1,-,TRBV5-4,-,TGTGCCAGCAGCCGGGACAATGAGCAGTTCTTC,CASSRDNEQFF
TRBJ1-2,-,TRBV5-6,-,TGTGCCAGCAGCTTGGTTCAAGAGACCTACTACTATGGCTACACCTTC,CASSLVQETYYYGYTF
TRBJ2-6,-,TRBV2,-,TGTGCCAGCAGTGAAACTTTGGAGTCAATACCAGGTCCTGCCAACGTCCTGACTTTC,CASSETLESIPGPANVLTF
TRBJ1-4,-,TRBV6-1,once,TGTGCCAGCAGCCAAGGACAGTTCAATGAAAAACTGTTTTTT,CASSQGQFNEKLFF
TRBJ1-2,-,TRBV5-8,-,TGTGCCAGCAGGTCCAGGGTGGACTATGGCTACACCTTC,CASRSRVDYGYTF
TRBJ1-6,-,TRBV28,-,TGTGCCAGCACCGACACCGGGCGGGCCCTCCACTTT,CASTDTGRALHF
TRBJ2-1,TRBD2,TRBV6-2/TRBV6-3,-,TGTGCCAGCAGTAGAGCGCGGGAGACCAATGAGCAGTTCTTC,CASSRARETNEQFF
TRBJ1-3,-,TRBV5-4,-,TGTGCCAGCAGCCCGGGACCGTCCTCTGGAAACACCATATATTTT,CASSPGPSSGNTIYF
TRBJ1-2,TRBD1,TRBV7-2,-,TGTGCCAGCAGCCAAGGACAGGGGGCGCGAATCGGCTACACCTTC,CASSQGQGARIGYTF
TRBJ1-3,TRBD1,TRBV5-1,-,TGCGCCAGCAGACCGGGACAGTTTGCTGGAAACACCATATATTTT,CASRPGQFAGNTIYF
TRBJ1-1,TRBD1,TRBV2,-,TGTGCCAGTTGGGGACAGATGAACACTGAAGCTTTCTTT,CASWGQMNTEAFF
TRBJ1-1,-,TRBV3-1/TRBV3-2,-,TGTGCCAGCAGCCTAAGCCGGGTTCGGACTGAAGCTTTCTTT,CASSLSRVRTEAFF
TRBJ2-3,-,TRBV2,-,TGTGCCAGCAGTGAAACGGGCCGCACAGATACGCAGTATTTT,CASSETGRTDTQYF